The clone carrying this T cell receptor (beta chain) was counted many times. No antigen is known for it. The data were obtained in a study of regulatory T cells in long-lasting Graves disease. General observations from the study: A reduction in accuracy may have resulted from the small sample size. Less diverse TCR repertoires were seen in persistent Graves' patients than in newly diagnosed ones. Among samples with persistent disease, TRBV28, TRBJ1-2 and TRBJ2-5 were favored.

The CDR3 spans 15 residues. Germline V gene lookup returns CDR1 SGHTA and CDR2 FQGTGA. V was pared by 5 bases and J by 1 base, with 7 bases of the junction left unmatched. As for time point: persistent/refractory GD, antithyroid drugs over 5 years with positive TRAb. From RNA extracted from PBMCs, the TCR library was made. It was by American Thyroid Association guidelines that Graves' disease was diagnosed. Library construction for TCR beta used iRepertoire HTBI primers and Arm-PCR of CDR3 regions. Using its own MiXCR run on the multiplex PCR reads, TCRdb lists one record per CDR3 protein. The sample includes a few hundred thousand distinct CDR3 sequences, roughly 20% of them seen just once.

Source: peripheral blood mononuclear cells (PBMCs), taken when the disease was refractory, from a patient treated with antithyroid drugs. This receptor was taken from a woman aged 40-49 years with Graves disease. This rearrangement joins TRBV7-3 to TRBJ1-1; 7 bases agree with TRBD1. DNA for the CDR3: TGTGCCAGCAGCCCCCGACAGGGAAGGAACACTGAAGCTTTCTTT. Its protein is CASSPRQGRNTEAFF. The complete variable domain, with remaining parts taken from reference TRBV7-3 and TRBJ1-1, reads GAGVSQTPSNKVTEKGKYVELRCDPISGHTALYWYRQSLGQGPEFLIYFQGTGAADDSGLPNDRFFAVRPEGSVSTLKIQRTERGDSAVYLCASSPRQGRNTEAFFGQGTRLTVV.